Listed below are T cell receptor beta chains from one sample, sequenced in a study of cytomegalovirus exposure and HLA in healthy donors. Profiled with immunoSEQ multiplex PCR; TCRdb holds only in-frame clones, not every one. The table lists around 240,000 clones, more than 75% of them singletons. The sequenced sample consisted of PBMCs. These receptors originate from a woman between 40 and 50 years old in good health and CMV-seropositive. Each CDR3 is given with its conserved first and last residue. Each record gives: clone size, J gene, V gene, D gene, CDR3 DNA, CDR3 protein. The D gene is left open where the match is weak. Rows give clone size only sometimes, using once, few, many, or a class for an expanded clone.

. | TRBJ2-5 | TRBV7-3 | TRBD2 | TGTGCCAGCAGCCCATCCGGGACTAGCGGGCAAGAGACCCAGTACTTC | CASSPSGTSGQETQYF
. | TRBJ2-5 | TRBV30 | TRBD2 | TGTGCCTGTACGCTAGCGGCCCAAGAGACCCAGTACTTC | CACTLAAQETQYF
. | TRBJ1-3 | TRBV5-6 | . | TGTGCCAGCAGCTTCGCGACAGCCTCGCGGGGAAACACCATATATTTT | CASSFATASRGNTIYF
. | TRBJ2-5 | TRBV5-1 | TRBD1 | TGCGCCAGCAGCCTTTCGACAGGGGCCCAAGAGACCCAGTACTTC | CASSLSTGAQETQYF
. | TRBJ1-3 | TRBV7-2 | . | TGTGCCAGCAGCTTAGAGTCAGGTACCTCTGGAAACACCATATATTTT | CASSLESGTSGNTIYF
. | TRBJ2-7 | TRBV4-3 | TRBD1 | TGCGCCAGCAGCCAAGAAGTGAGGACAGGGGGTTACGAGCAGTACTTC | CASSQEVRTGGYEQYF
. | TRBJ2-7 | TRBV11-1 | . | TGTGCCAGCAGCCCCTTCGCTGTGAGCTCCTACGAGCAGTACTTC | CASSPFAVSSYEQYF
. | TRBJ2-7 | TRBV5-6 | . | TGTGCCAGCAGCCTGGGACAAGGCGAGCAGTACTTC | CASSLGQGEQYF
. | TRBJ2-1 | TRBV6-5 | . | TGTGCCAGCAGCCGAACTAGGATCAATGAGCAGTTCTTC | CASSRTRINEQFF
. | TRBJ1-1 | TRBV4-3 | . | TGCGCCAGCAGCCAAGATAGTTCGAACACTGAAGCTTTCTTT | CASSQDSSNTEAFF
. | TRBJ2-5 | TRBV27 | TRBD2 | TGTGCCAGCAGAAAAGTAGCGGGGGGGAACCAAGAGACCCAGTACTTC | CASRKVAGGNQETQYF
. | TRBJ1-4 | TRBV6-6 | . | TGTGCCAGCTCAGAGGGAAGGGAAAAACTGTTTTTT | CASSEGREKLFF
. | TRBJ1-4 | TRBV4-2 | TRBD1 | TGTGCCAGCAGCCAGGGACAGGGAGGTGAAAAACTGTTTTTT | CASSQGQGGEKLFF
. | TRBJ1-5 | TRBV19 | . | TGTGCCAGTAGTTCATCGGGAGCATATCAGCCCCAGCATTTT | CASSSSGAYQPQHF
. | TRBJ2-2 | TRBV2 | TRBD2 | TGTGCCAGCAGTGAAGGGAGGACTAGCGGGGGGGCCGGGGAGCTGTTTTTT | CASSEGRTSGGAGELFF
. | TRBJ2-3 | TRBV9 | TRBD2 | TGTGCCAGCAGCCTGGGGCTAGCGGGGGCCACAGATACGCAGTATTTT | CASSLGLAGATDTQYF
. | TRBJ2-1 | TRBV9 | TRBD2 | TGTGCCAGCGGATCCGGGACTAGCGGGGGGTACAATGAGCAGTTCTTC | CASGSGTSGGYNEQFF
. | TRBJ2-7 | TRBV11-1 | . | TGTGCCAGCAGCTCGTCCTACGAGCAGTACTTC | CASSSSYEQYF
. | TRBJ1-1 | TRBV18 | TRBD1 | TGTGCCAGCTCACCCAGGACAGGGGTGGTGAACACTGAAGCTTTCTTT | CASSPRTGVVNTEAFF
. | TRBJ2-2 | TRBV7-9 | . | TGTGCCAGCAGCTCGACAGCGAACACCGGGGAGCTGTTTTTT | CASSSTANTGELFF
once | TRBJ2-1 | TRBV9 | . | TGTGCCAGCAGCGTAGTCTCTCAGGGCTACAATGAGCAGTTCTTC | CASSVVSQGYNEQFF
. | TRBJ2-7 | TRBV6-1 | TRBD1 | TGTGCCAGCAGTGAAAGTGGACAGGGTTACGAGCAGTACTTC | CASSESGQGYEQYF
. | TRBJ1-2 | TRBV5-1 | TRBD1 | TGCGCCAGCAGCTTGGAAGGCACAGGGGGCGGTTATGGCTACACCTTC | CASSLEGTGGGYGYTF
. | TRBJ2-4 | TRBV29-1 | TRBD2 | TGCAGGAGCCAGGGACAGCGGGAGGGCCGCCGAGCCAAAAACATTCAGTACTTC | CRSQGQREGRRAKNIQYF
. | TRBJ1-2 | TRBV6-5 | . | TGTGCCAGCAGTTACTCGGGCAACTATGGCTACACCTTC | CASSYSGNYGYTF
. | TRBJ1-1 | TRBV5-1 | . | TGCGCCAGCAGCTTGGACGGGGTAGCGAACACTGAAGCTTTCTTT | CASSLDGVANTEAFF
. | TRBJ2-1 | TRBV27 | TRBD1 | TGTGCCAGCAGTTTATCCCCCCGGACAGGCGGATGGAACGGTGAGCAGTTCTTC | CASSLSPRTGGWNGEQFF